The 26 T cell receptor beta chains listed next were all sequenced from one sample in a study of neurological immune-mediated disorders. TCRdb redid the calling of the 5' RACE reads with MiXCR, one entry per CDR3 protein. Of tens of thousands of distinct CDR3 sequences in the sample, about a tenth are singletons; the top ten hold 6.6%. The sequenced material came from PBMCs. Receptors were obtained from a woman aged 25-40 years with HTLV-1-associated myelopathy (HAM/TSP).

This clonotype came up many times. J is TRBJ1-3 and V is TRBV20-1; 7 bases fit TRBD1. The CDR3 is made up of 14 amino acids. The germline CDR1 and CDR2 sequences are DFQATT and SNEGSKA (reference sequence). V dropped 5 bases and J dropped 1; count of bases not matched to a gene: 5. This CDR3 is CSALDRTSGNTIYF. Here the CDR3 DNA reads TGCAGTGCTTTGGACAGGACGTCTGGAAACACCATATATTTT.

This clonotype has a handful of counts. The J gene is TRBJ2-2, the V gene TRBV7-6, with D unresolved. V lost 0 bases and J lost 1, with 9 bases in between. The CDR3 has 16 amino acids. CDR1 and CDR2 from the germline V gene are SGHVS and FNYEAQ. CDR3 residues: CASSLAYGKNTGELFF. CDR3 in DNA: TGTGCCAGCAGCTTAGCATATGGAAAGAACACCGGGGAGCTGTTTTTT.

A few counts support this clonotype. The chain couples TRBV4-2 to TRBJ1-1; D call uncertain. The germline V gene has CDR1 LGHNA and CDR2 YNFKEQ. The CDR3 is made up of 15 amino acids. With 1 base removed from V and 5 bases from J, the gap between germline ends came to 14 bases. The DNA of the CDR3 is TGTGCCAGCAGCCAAGGGATGGCCGCGGGGACTGAAGCTTTCTTT. Residues: CASSQGMAAGTEAFF.

V and J are TRBV6-2 or TRBV6-3 and TRBJ2-7; D possibly corresponds to TRBD2 (6 bases). There are 14 residues in the CDR3. Trimming removed 7 bases from V and 6 bases from J, with 19 bases in between. The germline gives CDR1 MNHEY, CDR2 SVGEGT. CDR3 nucleotide sequence: TGTGCCAGCACCGAGACGGGACTGCCGACCGAGCAGTACTTC. Translated: CASTETGLPTEQYF.

This clonotype was picked up many times. This chain links TRBV3-1 with TRBJ2-7; 8 positions agree with TRBD1. The CDR3 totals 15 residues. J lost 4 bases, V lost 1 base, and 6 bases had no gene match. The germline V gene has CDR1 LGHDT and CDR2 YNNKEL (reference sequence). The CDR3 loop reads CASSQGRTGSYEQYF. The CDR3 DNA reads TGTGCCAGCAGCCAAGGCCGGACAGGGTCGTACGAGCAGTACTTC.

This clonotype was picked up many times. V gene TRBV6-2 or TRBV6-3 combines with J gene TRBJ2-7, with 13 bases that match TRBD2. V gave up 6 bases and J gave up 7 bases; unmatched junction bases: 12. The CDR3 extends over 16 amino acids. The V gene's germline CDR1 is MNHEY and CDR2 SVGEGT. This chain's CDR3 is CASRRHGTSGVDEQYF. The CDR3 bases are TGTGCCAGCAGGCGTCACGGGACTAGCGGGGTCGATGAGCAGTACTTC.

This clonotype was detected many times. This rearrangement joins TRBV20-1 to TRBJ2-7, with 10 bases matching TRBD1. Germline V gives CDR1 DFQATT, CDR2 SNEGSKA (reference sequence). CDR3 size: 15 residues. The V gene end was trimmed by 3 bases and the J gene end by 4 bases; junction bases not matched to a gene: 9. CDR3 residues: CSASRPKGQGYEQYF. In DNA form, the CDR3 reads TGCAGTGCTAGCCGGCCGAAGGGACAGGGGTACGAGCAGTACTTC.

This clonotype was picked up many times. The chain combines TRBV5-1 with TRBJ2-1; 7 positions match TRBD2. This CDR3 comprises 16 residues. With 4 bases clipped from V and 0 bases from J, the junction kept 7 bases outside the gene matches. Germline V CDR1 and CDR2: SGHRS, YFSETQ. CDR3 coding DNA: TGCGCCAGCAGCCTCCGGGGGGAGAGCTCCTACAATGAGCAGTTCTTC. It is translated as CASSLRGESSYNEQFF.

In regard to this clonotype: The junction departs from the called germline gene at one end, perhaps through a read error. J is TRBJ1-5 and V is TRBV5-1; no firm D call. CDR1 and CDR2 (germline): SGHRS, YFSETQ. The CDR3 is made up of 14 amino acids. CDR3 loop: CASRERVRNQTQLF. The DNA for the CDR3 is TGCGCCAGCAGAGAGAGGGTACGCAATCAGACCCAGCTTTTT.

A single count supports this clonotype. The J gene is TRBJ2-3, the V gene TRBV6-4; D perhaps matches TRBD1 (5 bases). Matching the DNA end better, TRBJ1-5 makes the J call doubtful. The germline V gene encodes CDR1 MRHNA and CDR2 SNTAGT. The CDR3 is 15 amino acids. CDR3: CASSPTSGGVDTQHF. CDR3 nucleotide sequence: TGTGCCAGCAGTCCTACTAGCGGGGGGGTAGATACGCAGCATTTT.

In regard to this clonotype: A read error may produce the germline difference seen at one junction end. This chain connects TRBV5-1 to TRBJ1-1; maybe TRBD1 (5 bases). Germline V lookup: CDR1 SGHRS, CDR2 YFSETQ. The CDR3 length is 17 residues. For the CDR3, the DNA is TGCGACAGCAGCTCTACTCTCTTCGGACATGGGTACACTGAAGCTTTCTTT. Protein product: CDSSSTLFGHGYTEAFF.

This clonotype was recorded at least ten times. The V and J genes are TRBV3-1 and TRBJ2-2; 9 nucleotides align to TRBD1. The CDR3 length is 17 residues. The germline gives CDR1 LGHDT, CDR2 YNNKEL (reference sequence). V was clipped by 4 bases and J by 5 bases; unmatched bases: 11. The CDR3 region is CASSPWDRVSETGELFF. DNA for the CDR3: TGTGCCAGCAGCCCTTGGGACAGGGTTTCCGAAACCGGGGAGCTGTTTTTT. The full variable domain, in which reference TRBV3-1 and TRBJ2-2 provide the parts outside the CDR3, is DTAVSQTPKYLVTQMGNDKSIKCEQNLGHDTMYWYKQDSKKFLKIMFSYNNKELIINETVPNRFSPKSPDKAHLNLHINSLELGDSAVYFCASSPWDRVSETGELFFGEGSRLTVL.

This clonotype was seen many times. This chain joins TRBV20-1 and TRBJ2-7; possibly TRBD2 for D (6 bases). The CDR3 is made up of 18 amino acids. The V and J ends lost 2 bases and 3 bases respectively, with 26 bases between them. Germline lookup yields CDR1 DFQATT and CDR2 SNEGSKA (reference sequence). Here the CDR3 reads CSARSPGRRGLIRYEQYF. CDR3 DNA sequence: TGCAGTGCTAGATCCCCGGGTCGGCGGGGCCTTATTCGCTACGAGCAGTACTTC.

This clonotype was found many times. The chain couples TRBV25-1 to TRBJ1-3, with 8 bases identical to TRBD1. In germline, CDR1 is MGHDK, CDR2 SYGVNS. Losses at the gene ends were 4 bases for V and 8 bases for J; bases not matched to a gene: 7. This CDR3 has 14 amino acids. The CDR3 region has the DNA TGTGCCAGCAGTGGGACAGGGTCCCCCTACACCATATATTTT. Amino acid sequence: CASSGTGSPYTIYF.

This clonotype showed up many times. The chain is built from TRBV20-1 and TRBJ2-3, with D possibly TRBD1 on 6 matching bases. This CDR3 has 15 amino acids. V was pared by 2 bases and J by 5 bases, with 17 bases between. The germline CDR1 and CDR2 sequences are DFQATT and SNEGSKA (reference sequence). This CDR3 reads CSARYRTGPKDTQYF. In nucleotides, the CDR3 is TGCAGTGCTAGATACAGAACAGGGCCTAAAGATACGCAGTATTTT.

This clonotype has ten or more counts. The CDR3 here is CASSQGGLFQFF. The CDR3, as DNA: TGTGCCAGCAGCCAAGGGGGCCTGTTCCAGTTCTTC. V gene TRBV14 combines with J gene TRBJ2-1, with D perhaps TRBD1 (5 bases). V lost 1 base and J 13 bases, leaving 11 bases between the germline ends. The germline gives CDR1 SGHDN, CDR2 FVKESK. There are 12 residues in the CDR3.

Ten or more counts support this clonotype. The CDR3 loop reads CASSEKQGPLVVQYF. The CDR3 DNA sequence: TGTGCCAGCTCCGAAAAACAGGGGCCATTAGTGGTGCAGTACTTC. The J gene is TRBJ2-7, the V gene TRBV18, with 7 bases that match TRBD1. In germline, CDR1 is KGHSH, CDR2 LQKENI. V shed 6 bases, J shed 9 bases, and the junction held 17 bases outside the gene matches. This CDR3 spans 15 amino acids.

This clonotype was counted many times. The V call is TRBV27, the J call TRBJ2-3, with TRBD1 identical over 10 bases. CDR1 MNHEY and CDR2 SMNVEV come from the germline V gene (reference sequence). The V gene end was trimmed by 7 bases and the J gene end by 1 base; junction bases not matched to a gene: 17. The CDR3 spans 19 residues. CDR3 region: CASNFPAGTGVVRTDTQYF. The CDR3 DNA reads as TGTGCCAGCAATTTTCCAGCGGGGACAGGGGTAGTTCGCACAGATACGCAGTATTTT.

This clonotype was picked up many times. This chain links TRBV6-6 with TRBJ2-4; weak D call: TRBD1 (6 bases). The length of the CDR3 is 17 residues. Trimming took off 6 bases at V and 0 bases at J, with 18 bases between the two ends. CDR1 and CDR2 (germline): MNHNY, SVGAGI (reference sequence). The CDR3, as DNA: TGTGCCAGCAGACCCGGACAGACCATTCAAGCCAAAAACATTCAGTACTTC. Amino acid sequence: CASRPGQTIQAKNIQYF.

The table lists this clonotype with many counts. The chain carries TRBV7-2 and TRBJ1-5; no reliable D call. Trimming took off 11 bases at V and 2 bases at J, with 13 bases between the two ends. The germline V gene has CDR1 SGHTA and CDR2 FQGNSA. The CDR3 is made up of 13 amino acids. The CDR3 loop reads CAGGSGGNQPQHF. The CDR3 DNA sequence: TGTGCCGGAGGGTCTGGCGGCAATCAGCCCCAGCATTTT.

Ten or more counts support this clonotype. J is TRBJ1-1 and V is TRBV2; D not certain. V was shortened by 4 bases and J by 1 base, with 7 bases between the two germline ends. Germline CDR1 reads SNHLY; CDR2 reads FYNNEI. The CDR3 spans 13 residues. The CDR3 DNA follows: TGTGCCAGCAGTGGGGCACAGAACACTGAAGCTTTCTTT. It specifies CASSGAQNTEAFF.

This clonotype has at least ten counts. The J gene is TRBJ2-2, the V gene TRBV20-1; D could derive from TRBD1 or TRBD2 (5 bases each). The CDR3 is made up of 15 amino acids. The V and J ends lost 0 bases and 1 base respectively, with 9 bases between them. Germline V gene data show CDR1 as DFQATT and CDR2 as SNEGSKA (reference sequence). This CDR3 reads CSAREPGRNTGELFF. The CDR3 DNA sequence: TGCAGTGCTAGAGAACCGGGACGGAACACCGGGGAGCTGTTTTTT.

This clonotype was picked up a small number of times. The CDR3 sequence: CSASPDRVYSPLHF. The CDR3 nucleotides are TGCAGTGCTAGCCCGGACAGAGTATATTCACCCCTCCACTTT. V usage is TRBV20-1 and J usage is TRBJ1-6; TRBD1 might be the D (6 bases). Germline CDR1 DFQATT, CDR2 SNEGSKA (reference sequence). V was cut by 3 bases and J by 8 bases, with 14 bases left in between. The CDR3 spans 14 residues.

This clonotype showed up many times. The chain employs TRBV6-2 or TRBV6-3 and TRBJ2-1; maybe TRBD1 (5 bases). The CDR3 has 13 residues. Germline lookup yields CDR1 MNHEY and CDR2 SVGEGT. V was shortened by 5 bases and J by 7 bases, with 12 bases between the two germline ends. This CDR3 reads CASSADSFNEQFF. Here the CDR3 DNA reads TGTGCCAGCAGTGCCGACAGCTTTAATGAGCAGTTCTTC.

This clonotype was observed at least ten times. The genes are TRBV3-1 and TRBJ2-4; TRBD2 aligns across 12 bases. V lost 0 bases to trimming and J lost 0 bases; unmatched junction nucleotides: 18. Germline V gene lookup returns CDR1 LGHDT and CDR2 YNNKEL (reference sequence). The CDR3 runs to 23 residues. The CDR3 region has the DNA TGTGCCAGCAGCCAAGATCGCGACCTCAGCCCTAGCGGGGGGGCTATAGCCAAAAACATTCAGTACTTC. Protein: CASSQDRDLSPSGGAIAKNIQYF.

This clonotype was recorded at least ten times. This chain connects TRBV25-1 to TRBJ1-2, with D perhaps TRBD1 (5 bases). Trimming left V 3 bases short and J 6 bases short, with 14 bases between. The CDR3 totals 14 residues. CDR1 is MGHDK, CDR2 SYGVNS, per germline. The CDR3 DNA is TGTGCCAGCAGTGAGCCTGAACAGGTCGATGGCTACACCTTC. Translation: CASSEPEQVDGYTF.